This passage covers 7 T cell receptor beta chains from one sample sequenced in a study of regulatory T cells in long-lasting Graves disease. Time point defined: newly diagnosed GD, antithyroid drugs for less than 3 months. The TCR library was made from RNA extracted from PBMCs. Construction of the TCR beta libraries employed iRepertoire HTBI primers in conjunction with Arm-PCR of CDR3 regions. TCRdb recomputed calls from the multiplex PCR reads with MiXCR, one row per CDR3 protein. Of approximately 540,000 distinct CDR3 sequences in the sample, about 12% were seen once. These data were likewise used in another study, on T cells in Graves' hyperthyroidism and ophthalmopathy.

This specimen consisted of peripheral blood mononuclear cells (PBMCs), obtained at new diagnosis, from a patient treated with antithyroid drugs. The receptors shown here come from a woman under 40 with Graves disease.

This clonotype showed up many times. V gene TRBV12-3 or TRBV12-4 combines with J gene TRBJ1-4; a possible D gene is TRBD1 (5 bases). V dropped 6 bases and J dropped 8 bases, with 13 bases sitting between them. This CDR3 has 13 amino acids. The CDR3 protein is CASSSIGGEKLFF. The CDR3 DNA reads TGTGCCAGCAGCTCAATTGGGGGAGAAAAACTGTTTTTT.

This clonotype came up many times. The rearrangement uses TRBV24-1 and TRBJ2-1; 9 nucleotides agree with TRBD2. V shed 1 base and J 8 bases; nucleotides not matched to a gene: 8. Germline loops: CDR1 KGHDR, CDR2 SFDVKD. This CDR3 is built from 16 residues. In DNA, the CDR3 is TGTGCCACCAGTGATTTCGGAGCGGGAGGTGCGGATGAGCAGTTCTTC. As protein: CATSDFGAGGADEQFF.

Worth noting for this clonotype: This may stem from a read error, because a much larger clone lies one nucleotide away. The chain is built from TRBV2 and TRBJ1-3; D call uncertain. V lost 8 bases to trimming and J lost 0 bases, with 11 bases between them. The germline gives CDR1 SNHLY, CDR2 FYNNEI. The CDR3 covers 14 residues. CDR3 sequence (DNA): TGTGCCAGCGGGCAGGTGCTCTCTGGAAACACCATATATTTT. Amino acid sequence: CASGQVLSGNTIYF.

The J gene is TRBJ2-2, the V gene TRBV7-9, with a weak D call TRBD1 (6 bases). V was pared by 4 bases and J by 5 bases, with 14 bases between. CDR3 size: 15 residues. Germline assignment: CDR1 SEHNR and CDR2 FQNEAQ (reference sequence). CDR3 coding DNA: TGTGCCAGCAGCTACAGACTGGGGGCGACCGGGGAGCTGTTTTTT. Translating gives CASSYRLGATGELFF. The whole variable domain, remainder taken from reference TRBV7-9 and TRBJ2-2, is DTGVSQNPRHKITKRGQNVTFRCDPISEHNRLYWYRQTLGQGPEFLTYFQNEAQLEKSRLLSDRFSAERPKGSFSTLEIQRTEQGDSAMYLCASSYRLGATGELFFGEGSRLTVL.

V gene TRBV24-1 combines with J gene TRBJ2-3; 8 bases fit TRBD2. J was trimmed by 1 base and V by 2 bases; bases with no gene match: 4. The CDR3 is 16 residues long. Germline lookup yields CDR1 KGHDR and CDR2 SFDVKD. CDR3: CATSDSKAGGTDTQYF. The CDR3 DNA is TGTGCCACCAGTGATTCAAAAGCGGGAGGCACAGATACGCAGTATTTT.

This clonotype came up many times. J is TRBJ2-6 and V is TRBV19; 10 nucleotides line up with TRBD1. The germline gives CDR1 LNHDA, CDR2 SQIVND (reference sequence). The CDR3 length is 16 residues. The J segment lost 0 bases and the V segment lost 5 bases, leaving 1 base of the junction unmatched. This chain's CDR3 is CASSRQGASGANVLTF. The CDR3, as DNA: TGTGCCAGTAGTCGACAGGGGGCCTCTGGGGCCAACGTCCTGACTTTC.

There are a few counts of this clonotype. Compared with germline, one end of the junction differs, possibly owing to a read error. The chain combines TRBV20-1 with TRBJ2-5; D call uncertain. The CDR3 consists of 13 residues. Looked up from germline, CDR1 is DFQATT and CDR2 is SNEGSKA (reference sequence). The CDR3 bases are TGTAGTGCTAGAGATGTAGCCCAAGAGACCCAGTACTTC. It translates to CSARDVAQETQYF.